A selection of T cell receptor beta chains follows, all from one sample in a study of blood T cell repertoires in COVID-19. The method was immunoSEQ multiplex PCR; TCRdb's version includes in-frame clones alone and lacks a portion of them. The sample records a few hundred thousand clones, around 83% being singletons. Sequenced sample: peripheral blood. These receptors were collected from a middle-aged woman who had recovered from COVID-19. CDR3s include the opening cysteine and the closing phenylalanine or tryptophan. D genes are given only for firm matches. Clone size, where shown, is once, few, many, or a class for clones that have expanded.

CDR3 protein,CDR3 DNA,clone size,J gene,CDR3 length,D gene,V gene
CASSSGLGQGSGEAFF,TGTGCCAGCAGCTCTGGCCTGGGACAGGGGTCGGGTGAAGCTTTCTTT,few,TRBJ1-1,16,TRBD1,TRBV5-8
CASSEPQGAVTEAFF,TGTGCCAGCAGCGAGCCACAGGGGGCCGTCACTGAAGCTTTCTTT,NA,TRBJ1-1,15,TRBD1,TRBV7-2
CASSYRVGTGELFF,TGTGCCAGCAGTTATCGGGTGGGCACCGGGGAGCTGTTTTTT,NA,TRBJ2-2,14,NA,TRBV6-5
CASSQTGQGDYGYTF,TGCGCCAGCAGCCAGACGGGACAGGGAGACTATGGCTACACCTTC,NA,TRBJ1-2,15,TRBD1,TRBV4-3
CATLSRGRNYGYTF,TGTGCCACCCTAAGCCGAGGCAGAAACTATGGCTACACCTTC,NA,TRBJ1-2,14,NA,TRBV6-5
CASSLQGASIYGYTF,TGTGCCAGCAGTCTACAGGGGGCAAGCATCTATGGCTACACCTTC,NA,TRBJ1-2,15,TRBD1,TRBV6-5
CASSLTSQKIQYF,TGTGCCAGCAGCTTAACGTCGCAGAAAATTCAGTACTTC,NA,TRBJ2-4,13,NA,TRBV7-3
CASSTLLWGYTF,TGTGCCAGCAGTACTCTTCTATGGGGCTACACCTTC,NA,TRBJ1-2,12,NA,TRBV12-3/TRBV12-4
CASSTGTGSTEAFF,TGTGCCAGCAGCACCGGGACAGGGTCCACTGAAGCTTTCTTT,NA,TRBJ1-1,14,TRBD1,TRBV6-6
CASSSSGAAYNEQFF,TGTGCCAGCAGTTCCAGCGGGGCAGCCTACAATGAGCAGTTCTTC,NA,TRBJ2-1,15,TRBD2,TRBV28
CASAYSGGQNTGELFF,TGTGCCAGTGCTTATAGCGGGGGGCAGAACACCGGGGAGCTGTTTTTT,NA,TRBJ2-2,16,TRBD2,TRBV19
CASSPLGQNYGYTF,TGTGCCAGTAGTCCTTTGGGACAGAACTATGGCTACACCTTC,NA,TRBJ1-2,14,TRBD1,TRBV19
CASSYGSTLAGYTF,TGTGCCAGCAGCTACGGGTCCACTCTGGCGGGCTACACCTTC,NA,TRBJ1-2,14,NA,TRBV28
CASSLGDREATEAFF,TGTGCCAGCAGTTTAGGGGACAGGGAAGCGACTGAAGCTTTCTTT,once,TRBJ1-1,15,TRBD1,TRBV28
CASSQGGRGEQYF,TGTGCCAGCAGCCAGGGAGGAAGGGGCGAGCAGTACTTC,once,TRBJ2-7,13,NA,TRBV3-1/TRBV3-2
CSVEKGRGNEQFF,TGCAGCGTTGAAAAAGGTAGGGGCAATGAGCAGTTCTTC,NA,TRBJ2-1,13,NA,TRBV29-1
CASSPRSGSQTYNEQFF,TGTGCCAGCTCACCTCGATCCGGGTCCCAAACCTACAATGAGCAGTTCTTC,NA,TRBJ2-1,17,NA,TRBV18
CASSLLYRDRDYEQYF,TGTGCCAGCAGCTTACTATACCGGGACAGGGACTACGAGCAGTACTTC,few,TRBJ2-7,16,TRBD1,TRBV7-9
CASSPRWSGGSNEQFF,TGTGCCAGTAGTCCCCGGTGGAGCGGGGGGTCCAATGAGCAGTTCTTC,NA,TRBJ2-1,16,TRBD2,TRBV19
CASSIRGPDYSNQPQHF,TGTGCCAGCAGCATTAGGGGGCCCGATTATAGCAATCAGCCCCAGCATTTT,once,TRBJ1-5,17,NA,TRBV21-1
CASSFRDRSYEQYF,TGTGCCAGCAGCTTCCGGGACAGATCCTACGAGCAGTACTTC,NA,TRBJ2-7,14,TRBD1,TRBV7-9
CASSETPSGTPTDTQYF,TGTGCCAGCAGTGAAACCCCCAGCGGGACCCCCACAGATACGCAGTATTTT,NA,TRBJ2-3,17,TRBD2,TRBV6-1
CATSDLSSVQYF,TGTGCCACCAGTGATTTGAGCTCTGTGCAGTACTTC,once,TRBJ2-7,12,NA,TRBV24-1
CASSFLNRVYEQYF,TGTGCCAGCAGCTTTCTTAACAGAGTTTACGAGCAGTACTTC,NA,TRBJ2-7,14,NA,TRBV13
CASSQEGGRGSNEQFF,TGCGCCAGCAGCCAAGAAGGCGGGCGGGGATCCAATGAGCAGTTCTTC,once,TRBJ2-1,16,NA,TRBV4-3
CASTGQVEAFF,TGTGCCAGTACAGGACAGGTTGAAGCTTTCTTT,NA,TRBJ1-1,11,TRBD1,TRBV2
CASSLGQGVPGELFF,TGTGCCAGTAGCCTGGGACAGGGTGTCCCCGGGGAGCTGTTTTTT,few,TRBJ2-2,15,TRBD1,TRBV19
CASSSRLAGGRTYEQYF,TGTGCCAGCAGTTCCAGACTAGCGGGCGGGCGCACCTACGAGCAGTACTTC,NA,TRBJ2-7,17,TRBD2,TRBV6-2/TRBV6-3
CASSPGAISGNTIYF,TGTGCCAGCTCACCAGGGGCAATCTCTGGAAACACCATATATTTT,NA,TRBJ1-3,15,NA,TRBV18
CASKTGGGNTEAFF,TGTGCCAGCAAGACGGGAGGGGGGAACACTGAAGCTTTCTTT,NA,TRBJ1-1,14,NA,TRBV7-2